These T cell receptor beta chains were read from a single sample in a study of blood T cell repertoires in COVID-19. Clones were sequenced by immunoSEQ multiplex PCR, and TCRdb holds only the in-frame ones, with some missing. The sample holds roughly 430,000 clones, 70% to 90% seen once. The specimen sequenced was PBMCs or T cells enriched from blood (not recorded which). The receptors shown here come from a woman aged 40 to 50 with acute COVID-19. CDR3s include the opening cysteine and the closing phenylalanine or tryptophan. A D gene is named only where the DNA matches it firmly. Rows may omit the clone size; those that give it use once, few, many or a size class.

d_gene: NA
v_gene: TRBV7-6
j_gene: TRBJ2-2
abundance: NA
CDR3nt: TGTGCCAGCAGCTTACGCCGGCAGGGGAACACCGGGGAGCTGTTTTTT
CDR3aa: CASSLRRQGNTGELFF

d_gene: NA
v_gene: TRBV7-2
j_gene: TRBJ1-1
abundance: NA
CDR3nt: TGTGCCAGCAGCTTAGACTCTGCGGGGACTGAAGCTTTCTTT
CDR3aa: CASSLDSAGTEAFF

d_gene: NA
v_gene: TRBV9
j_gene: TRBJ1-2
abundance: NA
CDR3nt: TGTGCCAGCAGCGTAGGGCGGGGAGAGGGTGGCTACACCTTC
CDR3aa: CASSVGRGEGGYTF

d_gene: NA
v_gene: TRBV5-7
j_gene: TRBJ2-5
abundance: NA
CDR3nt: TGTGCCAGCAGCTTGGTGTCGGGTAGGCAAGAGACCCAGTACTTC
CDR3aa: CASSLVSGRQETQYF

d_gene: TRBD2
v_gene: TRBV5-1
j_gene: TRBJ2-2
abundance: NA
CDR3nt: TGCGCCAGCAGCAAAGACGGGGGGGCCCTAACAACCGGGGAGCTGTTTTTT
CDR3aa: CASSKDGGALTTGELFF

d_gene: TRBD1
v_gene: TRBV9
j_gene: TRBJ1-1
abundance: NA
CDR3nt: TGTGCCAGCAGCGATCAGACAGGGTCGAGAACTGAAGCTTTCTTT
CDR3aa: CASSDQTGSRTEAFF

d_gene: TRBD1
v_gene: TRBV18
j_gene: TRBJ1-6
abundance: once
CDR3nt: TGTGCCAGCTCAAAGGGACAGGGTAATTCACCCCTCCACTTT
CDR3aa: CASSKGQGNSPLHF

d_gene: TRBD2
v_gene: TRBV20-1
j_gene: TRBJ2-7
abundance: NA
CDR3nt: TGCAGTGCTAGTGGCCCCGGGGCTAGCGGATCCCTCTCCTACGAGCAGTACTTC
CDR3aa: CSASGPGASGSLSYEQYF

d_gene: TRBD2
v_gene: TRBV2
j_gene: TRBJ2-1
abundance: NA
CDR3nt: TGTGCCAGCAGTTCTAGCGGGGGTTACAATGAGCAGTTCTTC
CDR3aa: CASSSSGGYNEQFF

d_gene: NA
v_gene: TRBV30
j_gene: TRBJ1-5
abundance: NA
CDR3nt: TGTGCCTGGAGCGAGGGCCAGAACCATCAGCCCCAGCATTTT
CDR3aa: CAWSEGQNHQPQHF

d_gene: NA
v_gene: TRBV6-1
j_gene: TRBJ1-2
abundance: NA
CDR3nt: TGTGCCAGCAGTGAGGCAGGGGTCGACGGCTACACCTTC
CDR3aa: CASSEAGVDGYTF

d_gene: NA
v_gene: TRBV19
j_gene: TRBJ2-5
abundance: NA
CDR3nt: TGTGCCAGTAGTATGAGTCTAAGACACTACCAAGAGACCCAGTACTTC
CDR3aa: CASSMSLRHYQETQYF

d_gene: TRBD2
v_gene: TRBV11-2
j_gene: TRBJ2-7
abundance: few
CDR3nt: TGTGCCAGCAGCTTAGGTCGCGGGGGGCTCTCCTACGAGCAGTACTTC
CDR3aa: CASSLGRGGLSYEQYF

d_gene: TRBD1
v_gene: TRBV3-1/TRBV3-2
j_gene: TRBJ2-5
abundance: NA
CDR3nt: TGTGCCAGCAGCCTGACAGGGCCTCAAGAGACCCAGTACTTC
CDR3aa: CASSLTGPQETQYF

d_gene: TRBD2
v_gene: TRBV29-1
j_gene: TRBJ2-7
abundance: NA
CDR3nt: TGCAGCGTATGCCTAGCGGGGGCGACCTACGAGCAGTACTTC
CDR3aa: CSVCLAGATYEQYF

d_gene: TRBD1
v_gene: TRBV4-2
j_gene: TRBJ1-1
abundance: NA
CDR3nt: TGTGCCAGCAGCCCGTGGGACAGTAACACTGAAGCTTTCTTT
CDR3aa: CASSPWDSNTEAFF

d_gene: TRBD2
v_gene: TRBV6-4
j_gene: TRBJ2-7
abundance: NA
CDR3nt: TGTGCCAGCAGTGAGACTAGCGGGGCCCCCTACGAGCAGTACTTC
CDR3aa: CASSETSGAPYEQYF

d_gene: NA
v_gene: TRBV30
j_gene: TRBJ1-1
abundance: NA
CDR3nt: TGTGCCTGGAGTCACCCCCCTAGGCCTGAAGCTTTCTTT
CDR3aa: CAWSHPPRPEAFF

d_gene: TRBD2
v_gene: TRBV4-1
j_gene: TRBJ2-5
abundance: NA
CDR3nt: TGCGCCAGCAGCCTCCAGGGTAGCGGGGGGGAGAAAGCCCAGTACTTC
CDR3aa: CASSLQGSGGEKAQYF

d_gene: TRBD1
v_gene: TRBV6-1
j_gene: TRBJ2-7
abundance: NA
CDR3nt: TGTGCCAGCAGTGATAGACAGGGCGGGTCCTACGAGCAGTACTTC
CDR3aa: CASSDRQGGSYEQYF

d_gene: NA
v_gene: TRBV6-6
j_gene: TRBJ1-1
abundance: NA
CDR3nt: TGTGCCAGCAGTTACGGACACCTGAACACTGAAGCTTTCTTT
CDR3aa: CASSYGHLNTEAFF

d_gene: NA
v_gene: TRBV18
j_gene: TRBJ1-2
abundance: NA
CDR3nt: TGTGCCAGCTCACCACCGGAGGATCCCTATGGCTACACCTTC
CDR3aa: CASSPPEDPYGYTF

d_gene: TRBD2
v_gene: TRBV5-1
j_gene: TRBJ2-3
abundance: NA
CDR3nt: TGCGCCAGCGGATTCGGGGGGGCTGCAGATACGCAGTATTTT
CDR3aa: CASGFGGAADTQYF

d_gene: NA
v_gene: TRBV2
j_gene: TRBJ2-7
abundance: once
CDR3nt: TGTGCCAGCAGTGTGGGCCCCAGCTCCTACGAGCAGTACTTC
CDR3aa: CASSVGPSSYEQYF

d_gene: TRBD1
v_gene: TRBV7-2
j_gene: TRBJ2-7
abundance: NA
CDR3nt: TGTGCCAGCAGCCCCCTCGGGACAGGGTTCGTAGACGAGCAGTACTTC
CDR3aa: CASSPLGTGFVDEQYF

d_gene: TRBD1
v_gene: TRBV19
j_gene: TRBJ1-2
abundance: NA
CDR3nt: TGTGCCAGTAGTATAGGGACAGGATTTTTTTACTATGGCTACACCTTC
CDR3aa: CASSIGTGFFYYGYTF

d_gene: TRBD1
v_gene: TRBV4-1
j_gene: TRBJ1-1
abundance: few
CDR3nt: TGCGCCAGCAGCCCCGGACAGGGCGGCACTGAAGCTTTCTTT
CDR3aa: CASSPGQGGTEAFF

d_gene: TRBD1
v_gene: TRBV5-1
j_gene: TRBJ2-4
abundance: NA
CDR3nt: TGCGCCAGCAGCTTGGTGTCACAGGGGTCAAACATTCAGTACTTC
CDR3aa: CASSLVSQGSNIQYF

d_gene: TRBD1
v_gene: TRBV7-9
j_gene: TRBJ1-2
abundance: NA
CDR3nt: TGTGCCAGCAGCCCGACAGGGATGGACTATGGCTACACCTTC
CDR3aa: CASSPTGMDYGYTF

d_gene: TRBD1
v_gene: TRBV4-2
j_gene: TRBJ1-5
abundance: NA
CDR3nt: TGTGCCAGCAGCCAGGGAACCCGACAGGGCCCAAAATGGGGCAATCAGCCCCAGCATTTT
CDR3aa: CASSQGTRQGPKWGNQPQHF

d_gene: TRBD1
v_gene: TRBV7-9
j_gene: TRBJ2-2
abundance: few
CDR3nt: TGTGCCAGCAGCTGGGACAGAAACACCGGGGAGCTGTTTTTT
CDR3aa: CASSWDRNTGELFF

d_gene: TRBD2
v_gene: TRBV7-6
j_gene: TRBJ2-5
abundance: NA
CDR3nt: TGTGCCAGCAAGCTAGCGGGGGGTTACCAAGAGACCCAGTACTTC
CDR3aa: CASKLAGGYQETQYF

d_gene: TRBD1
v_gene: TRBV5-1
j_gene: TRBJ1-1
abundance: NA
CDR3nt: TGCGCCAGCAGCCCTGACAGGGGGAATGGGAACACTGAAGCTTTCTTT
CDR3aa: CASSPDRGNGNTEAFF

d_gene: NA
v_gene: TRBV7-2
j_gene: TRBJ2-5
abundance: NA
CDR3nt: TGTGCCAGCAGCTTAGGGACAGACTCAAGGACCCAGTACTTC
CDR3aa: CASSLGTDSRTQYF

d_gene: NA
v_gene: TRBV6-5
j_gene: TRBJ2-2
abundance: once
CDR3nt: TGTGCCAGCAGCAAACTAGAGCTCTCCGGGGAGCTGTTTTTT
CDR3aa: CASSKLELSGELFF

d_gene: TRBD1
v_gene: TRBV6-5
j_gene: TRBJ1-4
abundance: NA
CDR3nt: TGTGCCAGCATCTGGGACAGGGATAATGAAAAACTGTTTTTT
CDR3aa: CASIWDRDNEKLFF

d_gene: NA
v_gene: TRBV5-1
j_gene: TRBJ2-3
abundance: NA
CDR3nt: TGCGCCAGCAGCGCCCGGGAGTCAGATACGCAGTATTTT
CDR3aa: CASSARESDTQYF